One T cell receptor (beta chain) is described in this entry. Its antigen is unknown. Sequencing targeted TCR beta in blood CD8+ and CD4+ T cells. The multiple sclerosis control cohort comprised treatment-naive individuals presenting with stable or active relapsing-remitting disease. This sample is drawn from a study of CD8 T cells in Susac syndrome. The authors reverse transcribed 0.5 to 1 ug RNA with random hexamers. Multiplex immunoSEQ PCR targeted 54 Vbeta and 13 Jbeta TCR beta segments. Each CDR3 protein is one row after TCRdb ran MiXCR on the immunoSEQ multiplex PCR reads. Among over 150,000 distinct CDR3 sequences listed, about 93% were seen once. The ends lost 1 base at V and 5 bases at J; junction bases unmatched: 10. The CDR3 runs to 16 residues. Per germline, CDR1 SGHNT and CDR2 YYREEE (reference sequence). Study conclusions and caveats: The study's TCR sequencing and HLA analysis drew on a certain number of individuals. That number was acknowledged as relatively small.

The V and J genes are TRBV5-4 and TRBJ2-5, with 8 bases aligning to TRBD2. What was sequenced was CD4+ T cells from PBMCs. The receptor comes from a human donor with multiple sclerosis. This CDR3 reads CASSLPGREGRETQYF. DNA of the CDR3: TGTGCCAGCAGCTTGCCCGGGAGGGAAGGAAGGGAGACCCAGTACTTC. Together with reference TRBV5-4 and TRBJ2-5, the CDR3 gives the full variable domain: ETGVTQSPTHLIKTRGQQVTLRCSSQSGHNTVSWYQQALGQGPQFIFQYYREEENGRGNFPPRFSGLQFPNYSSELNVNALELDDSALYLCASSLPGREGRETQYFGPGTRLLVL.